Ten or more counts support the clone carrying this T cell receptor delta chain. This may come from a read error, since a much larger clone is one base off. TCRdb reanalysed the reads via CATT. In the table there are about 6,100 delta-chain clones, more than 1.5% of which are singletons. These data come from a study of gamma-delta chains in newborns, infants, children. Whole-study context: Polyclonal expansion of innate γδ T cells after birth follows microbial exposure.

Sequencing was performed on blood. The receptor comes from a child who was a newborn, infant or young child, either healthy, febrile or measles-vaccinated (not recorded which).

The CDR3 reads CACDTVGATSWDTRQMFF. The CDR3 nucleotides are TGTGCCTGTGACACCGTGGGGGCTACCTCCTGGGACACCCGACAGATGTTTTTC. The rearrangement links TRDV2 to TRDJ3, with a weak D call TRDD3 (6 bases). V lost 0 bases, J lost 0 bases, and 11 bases lay in between. The CDR3 is 18 residues long. Germline loops: CDR1 GEAIGNYY, CDR2 EKD.